This T cell receptor beta chain was recovered during a study of early T cells in non-severe SARS-CoV-2 infection. Researchers attached unique molecular identifiers to individual cDNA molecules. From the 5' RACE reads, TCRdb called clonotypes with MiXCR, one entry per CDR3 protein. Of 30,000 to 35,000 distinct CDR3 sequences in the sample, around 4.3% were seen once. The germline gives CDR1 MGHRA, CDR2 YSYEKL. The CDR3 spans 11 residues. V gave up 0 bases and J gave up 5 bases, with 1 base separating them. The chain employs TRBV4-1 and TRBJ2-5; D is ambiguous. The sample consisted of whole blood. This receptor was taken from an adult who was a healthcare worker with PCR-confirmed SARS-CoV-2 infection or an uninfected control (not recorded which). CDR3 nucleotides: TGCGCCAGCAGCCAAGATGAGACCCAGTACTTC. Translation: CASSQDETQYF.